A selection of T cell receptor beta chains follows, all from one sample in a study of blood T cell repertoires in COVID-19. TCRdb keeps only in-frame clones here, not all; method: immunoSEQ multiplex PCR. In the table there are hundreds of thousands of clones, 87% of which are singletons. The sample was PBMCs or T cells enriched from blood (not recorded which). The source is a woman aged 18-29 years with acute COVID-19. CDR3s include the opening cysteine and the closing phenylalanine or tryptophan. D genes are given only for firm matches. Size values are once, few and many counts, or a class for expanded clones, and some rows have none.

D gene | J gene | V gene | clone size | CDR3 protein | CDR3 DNA
NA | TRBJ2-7 | TRBV11-2 | NA | CASSLDRRGAGIGYEQYF | TGTGCCAGCAGCTTAGATCGGAGGGGCGCGGGAATAGGCTACGAGCAGTACTTC
NA | TRBJ1-2 | TRBV5-4 | few | CASSGQGKDGYTF | TGTGCCAGCAGTGGGCAGGGTAAGGATGGCTACACCTTC
TRBD1 | TRBJ1-1 | TRBV6-5 | NA | CASRPDRGDTEAFF | TGTGCCAGCAGGCCAGACAGGGGCGACACTGAAGCTTTCTTT
TRBD2 | TRBJ2-1 | TRBV24-1 | few | CATSDPGLAGIGNEQFF | TGTGCCACCAGTGACCCGGGACTAGCCGGTATAGGTAATGAGCAGTTCTTC
NA | TRBJ1-5 | TRBV7-8 | NA | CASSLARRGNQPQHF | TGTGCCAGCAGCTTAGCACGCAGGGGCAATCAGCCCCAGCATTTT
NA | TRBJ2-2 | TRBV4-3 | NA | CASSQDFGRVVKLFF | TGCGCCAGCAGCCAAGATTTCGGCAGGGTAGTGAAGCTGTTTTTT
TRBD2 | TRBJ2-1 | TRBV9 | NA | CASSVALAGGTNEQFF | TGTGCCAGCAGCGTAGCGCTAGCGGGGGGGACCAATGAGCAGTTCTTC
NA | TRBJ1-6 | TRBV4-1 | few | CASRPGLTGRLSPLHF | TGCGCCAGCAGACCCGGGCTGACAGGACGGCTTTCACCCCTCCACTTT
NA | TRBJ1-1 | TRBV28 | NA | CASSLGARHTEAFF | TGTGCCAGCAGTCTTGGAGCGCGGCACACTGAAGCTTTCTTT
NA | TRBJ1-1 | TRBV2 | NA | CASSEGRSLNTEAFF | TGTGCCAGCAGTGAAGGCAGGTCGTTAAACACTGAAGCTTTCTTT
NA | TRBJ1-6 | TRBV9 | NA | CASSANPGQNNSPLHF | TGTGCCAGCAGCGCTAACCCCGGACAAAATAATTCACCCCTCCACTTT
NA | TRBJ1-3 | TRBV6-5 | NA | CAIRFVSGNTIYF | TGTGCCATCCGGTTTGTTTCTGGAAACACCATATATTTT
NA | TRBJ1-5 | TRBV27 | NA | CASSLPRQPQHF | TGTGCCAGCAGTCTCCCCCGGCAGCCCCAGCATTTT
NA | TRBJ1-1 | TRBV4-3 | NA | CASSQVLLRGAMNTEAFF | TGCGCCAGCAGCCAAGTCCTCCTAAGGGGCGCCATGAACACTGAAGCTTTCTTT
NA | TRBJ1-5 | TRBV19 | NA | CASSMGQVNQPQHF | TGTGCCAGTAGTATGGGGCAGGTTAATCAGCCCCAGCATTTT
NA | TRBJ1-3 | TRBV28 | NA | CASSRGNTIYF | TGTGCCAGCAGCAGGGGAAACACCATATATTTT
TRBD1 | TRBJ2-3 | TRBV24-1 | NA | CATSDSRQGADTQYF | TGTGCCACCAGTGACAGTAGACAGGGGGCGGATACGCAGTATTTT
TRBD2 | TRBJ2-2 | TRBV11-3 | NA | CASSLLAGNGELFF | TGTGCCAGCAGCTTATTAGCGGGAAACGGGGAGCTGTTTTTT
NA | TRBJ2-3 | TRBV20-1 | once | CSASTTDTQYF | TGCAGTGCTAGTACTACAGATACGCAGTATTTT
TRBD2 | TRBJ2-1 | TRBV10-1 | NA | CASSPGGASYNEQFF | TGCGCCAGCAGCCCCGGGGGGGCCTCCTACAATGAGCAGTTCTTC
TRBD1 | TRBJ1-5 | TRBV19 | NA | CASSIRSGQGLLSNQPQHF | TGTGCCAGTAGTATACGATCAGGACAGGGGCTATTGAGCAATCAGCCCCAGCATTTT
TRBD1 | TRBJ1-2 | TRBV9 | NA | CASSRPDRRGGYTF | TGTGCCAGCAGCAGACCGGACAGGCGGGGTGGCTACACCTTC
NA | TRBJ2-5 | TRBV18 | NA | CASSQGTQQETQYF | TGTGCCAGCTCCCAGGGGACACAGCAAGAGACCCAGTACTTC
TRBD1 | TRBJ2-7 | TRBV3-1/TRBV3-2 | NA | CASSQAGTVYEQYF | TGTGCCAGCAGCCAAGCCGGGACAGTATACGAGCAGTACTTC
NA | TRBJ1-1 | TRBV2 | once | CASSEGAGGTEAFF | TGTGCCAGCAGTGAGGGGGCAGGTGGGACTGAAGCTTTCTTT
NA | TRBJ1-2 | TRBV7-9 | NA | CASSSTRETRGYTF | TGTGCCAGCAGCTCCACCAGGGAAACGCGGGGCTACACCTTC
NA | TRBJ1-3 | TRBV7-2 | NA | CASSLAGRGRGGNTIYF | TGTGCCAGCAGCTTAGCGGGACGCGGCAGGGGTGGAAACACCATATATTTT
TRBD1 | TRBJ2-7 | TRBV7-2 | few | CASRQWTGGYEQYF | TGTGCCAGCAGACAGTGGACAGGGGGTTACGAGCAGTACTTC
NA | TRBJ1-5 | TRBV5-6 | NA | CASSFSDRSNQPQHF | TGTGCCAGCAGCTTCTCCGACAGGAGTAATCAGCCCCAGCATTTT
TRBD1 | TRBJ2-5 | TRBV30 | NA | CAWGGQGQETQYF | TGTGCCTGGGGGGGACAGGGCCAAGAGACCCAGTACTTC
NA | TRBJ1-3 | TRBV19 | NA | CASSISLSGNTIYF | TGTGCCAGTAGTATTTCCCTCTCTGGAAACACCATATATTTT
TRBD1 | TRBJ2-5 | TRBV5-6 | once | CASSLQLGDRGGRMETQYF | TGTGCCAGCAGCTTGCAACTAGGGGACAGGGGGGGCAGAATGGAGACCCAGTACTTC
TRBD2 | TRBJ2-1 | TRBV27 | NA | CASSLERGAWYNEQFF | TGTGCCAGCAGCCTAGAGCGGGGGGCGTGGTACAATGAGCAGTTCTTC
NA | TRBJ2-3 | TRBV3-1/TRBV3-2 | NA | CASSEGREIDTQYF | TGTGCCAGCAGCGAAGGACGGGAAATAGATACGCAGTATTTT
NA | TRBJ1-2 | TRBV7-9 | NA | CASSPRQSPYGYTF | TGTGCCAGCAGCCCTCGACAGTCCCCCTATGGCTACACCTTC
NA | TRBJ2-1 | TRBV6-4 | NA | CASSDFRDNEQFF | TGTGCCAGCAGTGACTTTCGAGACAATGAGCAGTTCTTC
NA | TRBJ1-5 | TRBV18 | NA | CASSPLSTGSNQPQHF | TGTGCCAGCTCACCCCTCTCGACAGGATCCAATCAGCCCCAGCATTTT
NA | TRBJ1-1 | TRBV5-6 | NA | CASSYNTMNTEAFF | TGTGCCAGCAGCTACAATACCATGAACACTGAAGCTTTCTTT
NA | TRBJ2-3 | TRBV4-1 | once | CASSREGFTDTQYF | TGCGCCAGCAGCCGCGAGGGTTTTACAGATACGCAGTATTTT
NA | TRBJ1-3 | TRBV27 | NA | CASSSQRGFSGNTIYF | TGTGCCAGCAGTAGTCAACGGGGATTCTCTGGAAACACCATATATTTT
NA | TRBJ2-7 | TRBV12-3/TRBV12-4 | NA | CASSLSVYEQYF | TGTGCCAGCAGCCTCTCGGTCTACGAGCAGTACTTC
NA | TRBJ2-7 | TRBV5-6 | NA | CASSIGGSYEQYF | TGTGCCAGCAGCATTGGGGGGAGCTACGAGCAGTACTTC
TRBD1 | TRBJ1-1 | TRBV4-3 | NA | CASSQETGTGDTEAFF | TGCGCCAGCAGCCAAGAAACCGGGACAGGGGACACTGAAGCTTTCTTT
NA | TRBJ1-6 | TRBV21-1 | NA | CAILPGSYNSPLHF | TGTGCCATCCTACCCGGCTCCTATAATTCACCCCTCCACTTT
NA | TRBJ1-5 | TRBV6-5 | NA | CASSNYRNPNQPQHF | TGTGCCAGCAGTAATTACAGGAATCCTAATCAGCCCCAGCATTTT
NA | TRBJ1-6 | TRBV3-1/TRBV3-2 | NA | CASSQVGGDSPLHF | TGTGCCAGCAGCCAAGTAGGGGGAGATTCACCCCTCCACTTT
NA | TRBJ2-1 | TRBV15 | NA | CATSRDGGGPYNEQFF | TGTGCCACCAGCCGTGATGGGGGGGGGCCCTACAATGAGCAGTTCTTC
NA | TRBJ1-1 | TRBV9 | NA | CASSVVGEGTEAFF | TGTGCCAGCAGCGTAGTTGGGGAGGGGACTGAAGCTTTCTTT
NA | TRBJ1-6 | TRBV27 | NA | CASSGPRSYNSPLHF | TGTGCCAGCAGTGGTCCGAGGTCCTATAATTCACCCCTCCACTTT
TRBD2 | TRBJ2-1 | TRBV5-1 | NA | CASSLAFGSSGRANEQFF | TGCGCCAGCAGCTTGGCCTTCGGGTCTAGCGGGAGGGCCAATGAGCAGTTCTTC
TRBD1 | TRBJ1-2 | TRBV28 | few | CASSTGTGTNYGYTF | TGTGCCAGTAGTACCGGGACAGGCACAAACTATGGCTACACCTTC
NA | TRBJ2-3 | TRBV5-1 | NA | CASSAGLVSSTDTQYF | TGCGCCAGCAGCGCTGGTTTAGTATCTAGCACAGATACGCAGTATTTT
TRBD1 | TRBJ1-4 | TRBV25-1 | NA | CASRDRGHEKLFF | TGTGCCAGCAGGGACAGGGGGCATGAAAAACTGTTTTTT
TRBD1 | TRBJ2-1 | TRBV14 | NA | CASSLAGGSYNEQFF | TGTGCCAGCAGCCTGGCAGGGGGCTCCTACAATGAGCAGTTCTTC
NA | TRBJ1-3 | TRBV3-1/TRBV3-2 | few | CASSQQTGSGNTIYF | TGTGCCAGCAGCCAACAGACAGGCTCTGGAAACACCATATATTTT
TRBD1 | TRBJ1-2 | TRBV7-9 | NA | CASSSIDRGYGYTF | TGTGCCAGCAGCTCCATCGACAGGGGCTATGGCTACACCTTC
NA | TRBJ1-4 | TRBV3-1/TRBV3-2 | NA | CASSQGRVREKLFF | TGTGCCAGCAGCCAGGGCAGGGTCCGAGAAAAACTGTTTTTT